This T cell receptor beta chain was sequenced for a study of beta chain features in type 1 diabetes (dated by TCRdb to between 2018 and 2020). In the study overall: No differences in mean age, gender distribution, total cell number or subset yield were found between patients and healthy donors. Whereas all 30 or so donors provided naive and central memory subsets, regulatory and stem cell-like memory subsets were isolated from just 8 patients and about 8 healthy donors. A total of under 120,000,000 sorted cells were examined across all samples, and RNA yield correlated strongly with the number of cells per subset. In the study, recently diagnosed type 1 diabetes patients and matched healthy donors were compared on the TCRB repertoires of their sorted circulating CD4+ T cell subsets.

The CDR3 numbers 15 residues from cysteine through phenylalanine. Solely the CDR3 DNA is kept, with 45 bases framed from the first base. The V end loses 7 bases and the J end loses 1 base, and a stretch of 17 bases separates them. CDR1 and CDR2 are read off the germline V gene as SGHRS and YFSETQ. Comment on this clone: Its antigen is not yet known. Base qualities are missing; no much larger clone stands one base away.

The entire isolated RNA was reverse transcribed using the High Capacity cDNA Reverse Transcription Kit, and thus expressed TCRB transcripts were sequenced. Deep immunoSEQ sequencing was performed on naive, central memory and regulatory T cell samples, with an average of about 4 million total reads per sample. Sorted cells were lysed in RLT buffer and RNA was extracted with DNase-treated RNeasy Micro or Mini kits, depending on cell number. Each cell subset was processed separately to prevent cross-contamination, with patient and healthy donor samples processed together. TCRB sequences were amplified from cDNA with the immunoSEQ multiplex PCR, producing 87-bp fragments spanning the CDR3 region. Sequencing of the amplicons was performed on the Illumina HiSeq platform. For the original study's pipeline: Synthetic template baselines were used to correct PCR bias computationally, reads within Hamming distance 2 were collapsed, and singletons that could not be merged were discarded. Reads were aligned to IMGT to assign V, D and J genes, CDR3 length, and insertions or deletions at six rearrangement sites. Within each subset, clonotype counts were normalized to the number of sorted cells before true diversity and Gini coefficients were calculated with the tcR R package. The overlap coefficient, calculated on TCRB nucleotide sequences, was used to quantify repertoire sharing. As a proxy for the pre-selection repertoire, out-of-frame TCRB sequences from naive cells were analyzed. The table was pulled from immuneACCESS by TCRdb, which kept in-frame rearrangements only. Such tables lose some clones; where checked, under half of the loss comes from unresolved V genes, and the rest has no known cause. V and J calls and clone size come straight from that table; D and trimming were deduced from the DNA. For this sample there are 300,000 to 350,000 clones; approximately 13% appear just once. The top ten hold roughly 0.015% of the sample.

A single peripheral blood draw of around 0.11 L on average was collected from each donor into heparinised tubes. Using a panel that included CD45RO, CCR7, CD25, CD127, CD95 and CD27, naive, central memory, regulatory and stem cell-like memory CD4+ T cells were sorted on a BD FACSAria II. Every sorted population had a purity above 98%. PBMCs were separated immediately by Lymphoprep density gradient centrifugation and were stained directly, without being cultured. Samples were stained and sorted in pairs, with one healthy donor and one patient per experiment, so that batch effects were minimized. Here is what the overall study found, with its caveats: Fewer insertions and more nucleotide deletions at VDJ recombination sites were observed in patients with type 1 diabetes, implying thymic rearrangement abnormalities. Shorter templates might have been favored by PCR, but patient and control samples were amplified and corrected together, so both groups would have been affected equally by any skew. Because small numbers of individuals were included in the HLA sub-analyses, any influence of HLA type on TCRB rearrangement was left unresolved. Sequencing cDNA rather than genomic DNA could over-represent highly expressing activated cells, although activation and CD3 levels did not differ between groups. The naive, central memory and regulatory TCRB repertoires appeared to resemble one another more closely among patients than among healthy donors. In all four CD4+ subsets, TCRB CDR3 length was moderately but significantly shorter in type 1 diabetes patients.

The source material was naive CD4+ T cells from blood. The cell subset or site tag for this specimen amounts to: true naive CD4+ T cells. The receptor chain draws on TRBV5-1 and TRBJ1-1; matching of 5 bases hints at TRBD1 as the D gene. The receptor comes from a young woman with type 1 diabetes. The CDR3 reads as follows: CASGPSATGNTEAFF. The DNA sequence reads TGCGCCAGCGGCCCTTCCGCCACAGGGAACACTGAAGCTTTCTTT. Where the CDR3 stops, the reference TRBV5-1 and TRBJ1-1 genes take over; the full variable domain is KAGVTQTPRYLIKTRGQQVTLSCSPISGHRSVSWYQQTPGQGLQFLFEYFSETQRNKGNFPGRFSGRQFSNSRSEMNVSTLELGDSALYLCASGPSATGNTEAFFGQGTRLTVV.